Shown below are 22 T cell receptor beta chains from a single sample sequenced in a study of CD8 T cells in Susac syndrome. Random hexamers were used to reverse transcribe 0.5 to 1 ug of RNA. From the immunoSEQ multiplex PCR reads, TCRdb called clonotypes with MiXCR, one entry per CDR3 protein. The sample contains around 190,000 distinct CDR3 sequences, around 93% of which appear only once. The sequenced material came from CD4+ T cells from PBMCs. The origin of the receptors is a human donor in good health.

This clonotype showed up just a few times. This chain connects TRBV7-9 to TRBJ2-3; a weak D match, TRBD1 (6 bases). CDR1 and CDR2 from the germline V gene are SEHNR and FQNEAQ (reference sequence). This CDR3 spans 15 amino acids. The V end lost 1 base, the J end lost 0 bases, and 8 bases lay between the germline ends. The CDR3 nucleotides read TGTGCCAGCAGCTTAGGGCAGGGGAGCACAGATACGCAGTATTTT. It encodes CASSLGQGSTDTQYF.

The chain employs TRBV5-1 and TRBJ2-2; D may be TRBD2 (5 bases). Per germline, CDR1 SGHRS and CDR2 YFSETQ. This CDR3 has 17 residues. The V end was cut by 1 base, the J end by 4 bases, with 17 bases between. The CDR3 reads CASSLNLVGRSTGELFF. The CDR3 DNA reads as TGCGCCAGCAGCTTGAATCTGGTAGGGAGAAGCACCGGGGAGCTGTTTTTT.

The chain uses TRBV20-1 and TRBJ2-1; weak D call: TRBD1 (5 bases). This CDR3 region has 14 residues. Germline CDR1 is DFQATT and CDR2 is SNEGSKA (reference sequence). The V and J ends lost 3 bases and 4 bases respectively, with 13 bases between them. The CDR3 is CSASRGILYNEQFF. CDR3 bases: TGCAGTGCTAGTAGGGGTATTTTGTACAATGAGCAGTTCTTC.

V usage is TRBV30 and J usage is TRBJ2-7, with a tentative D call TRBD1 (5 bases). The CDR3 loop spans 12 amino acids. With 3 bases removed from V and 1 base from J, the gap between germline ends came to 7 bases. CDR1 is GTSNPN, CDR2 SVGIG, per germline (reference sequence). The CDR3 sequence: CAWSRQSYEQYF. CDR3 in DNA: TGTGCCTGGAGCAGACAGTCCTACGAGCAGTACTTC.

V usage is TRBV11-2 and J usage is TRBJ1-5, with TRBD1 as a possible D gene (6 bases). Trimming removed 2 bases at V and 0 bases at J, with 20 bases between. Germline assignment: CDR1 SGHAT and CDR2 FQNNGV. The CDR3 loop spans 19 amino acids. CDR3 bases: TGTGCCAGCAGCTTACGGGCCCCCGGGGGGGCTGATAGCAATCAGCCCCAGCATTTT. Its protein product is CASSLRAPGGADSNQPQHF.

This rearrangement joins TRBV6-2 or TRBV6-3 to TRBJ2-1; D not resolved. CDR3 length equals 12 residues. Germline V CDR1 and CDR2: MNHEY, SVGEGT. Trimming pared 4 bases from V and 10 bases from J, leaving 11 bases between. The CDR3 region has the DNA TGTGCCAGCAGTTCCTCGGTGGGCGAGCAGTTCTTC. It specifies CASSSSVGEQFF.

The chain carries TRBV10-3 and TRBJ1-5; D is ambiguous. Germline values: CDR1 ENHRY, CDR2 SYGVKD. Trimming pared 2 bases from V and 3 bases from J, leaving 2 bases between. CDR3 size: 12 residues. The CDR3 region is CAISETNQPQHF. In DNA, the CDR3 is TGTGCCATCAGTGAGACCAATCAGCCCCAGCATTTT.

This sequence joins TRBV28 and TRBJ1-2; D gene ambiguous. Trimming pared 5 bases from V and 11 bases from J, leaving 18 bases between. The CDR3 has 13 amino acids. CDR1 is MDHEN and CDR2 is SYDVKM in the germline V gene. The CDR3 nucleotides are TGTGCCAGCAGTCCCGGACCGGCCTCTGGGTACACCTTC. Protein: CASSPGPASGYTF.

The CDR3 DNA reads as TGTGCCACCGCTACGCCGACCCCGAGGGTGGCTGAAGCTTTCTTT. Protein: CATATPTPRVAEAFF. The genes are TRBV15 and TRBJ1-1, with no clear D. CDR1 and CDR2 from the germline V gene are LNHNV and YYDKDF (reference sequence). Trimming removed 8 bases from V and 6 bases from J, with 22 bases in between. This CDR3 contains 15 residues.

The chain carries TRBV28 and TRBJ1-5, with D uncertain. Germline V gives CDR1 MDHEN, CDR2 SYDVKM. This CDR3 contains 14 residues. Trimming pared 10 bases from V and 2 bases from J, leaving 15 bases between. The CDR3 loop is CATHREAGNQPQHF. CDR3 bases: TGTGCCACCCACCGGGAGGCCGGCAATCAGCCCCAGCATTTT.

The CDR3 loop reads CASSIGPTGELFF. DNA for the CDR3: TGTGCCAGCAGCATCGGACCCACCGGGGAGCTGTTTTTT. The V gene is TRBV11-1, the J gene TRBJ2-2; D gene uncertain. Trimming pared 5 bases from V and 4 bases from J, leaving 8 bases between. The germline CDR1 and CDR2 sequences are SGHAT and FQDESV (reference sequence). This CDR3 is built from 13 residues.

The V gene is TRBV20-1, the J gene TRBJ2-2; TRBD2 matches 8 bases. There are 15 residues in the CDR3. J lost 4 bases, V lost 6 bases, and 10 bases had no gene match. Germline V gene data show CDR1 as DFQATT and CDR2 as SNEGSKA (reference sequence). In DNA, the CDR3 is TGCAGTGCCCCCCTTGCGAGCGGGGGCACCGGGGAGCTGTTTTTT. Translation: CSAPLASGGTGELFF.

The chain has TRBV15 and TRBJ1-6; 8 nucleotides agree with TRBD1. Germline-derived CDR1 and CDR2 are LNHNV and YYDKDF (reference sequence). This CDR3 has 17 amino acids. J was trimmed by 10 bases and V by 2 bases; bases with no gene match: 13. The CDR3 here is CATSRLGQGARRSPLHF. Written as DNA, the CDR3 is TGTGCCACCAGCAGACTAGGCCAGGGGGCAAGAAGATCACCCCTCCACTTT.

The chain combines TRBV4-1 with TRBJ1-3; tentative D call: TRBD1 (5 bases). The CDR3 covers 13 residues. V shed 4 bases and J shed 6 bases, with 10 bases lying between them. Germline CDR1 MGHRA, CDR2 YSYEKL. CDR3 coding DNA: TGCGCCAGCAGCCCAGGGCCCGAAAACACCATATATTTT. Protein: CASSPGPENTIYF.

The rearrangement uses TRBV29-1 and TRBJ2-2; TRBD1 might be the D (6 bases). V was trimmed by 4 bases and J by 4 bases, leaving 10 bases between them. Germline V gene lookup returns CDR1 SQVTM and CDR2 ANQGSEA. The CDR3 covers 13 residues. The chain's CDR3 is CSVVAGATGELFF. The CDR3 DNA sequence: TGCAGCGTTGTAGCAGGGGCCACCGGGGAGCTGTTTTTT.

This clonotype was observed once. The chain links TRBV19 to TRBJ2-5; no clear D. Trimming took 6 bases from V and 6 from J, leaving 8 bases between them. Germline CDR1 is LNHDA and CDR2 is SQIVND (reference sequence). The length of the CDR3 is 11 residues. CDR3 protein: CASSRGQTQYF. The CDR3 DNA is TGTGCCAGTAGCCGAGGACAGACCCAGTACTTC.

V is TRBV18 and J is TRBJ1-3, with D hard to call. The CDR3 totals 15 residues. Trimming took 3 bases from V and 0 from J, leaving 9 bases between them. CDR1 and CDR2 from the germline V gene are KGHSH and LQKENI. The CDR3 is CASSPKVHSGNTIYF. The CDR3 DNA reads TGTGCCAGCTCACCTAAAGTCCACTCTGGAAACACCATATATTTT.

The rearrangement joins TRBV7-8 to TRBJ2-3, with 8 nucleotides matching TRBD2. The CDR3 length is 17 residues. Germline V lookup: CDR1 SGHVS, CDR2 FQNEAQ. Trimming at V came to 2 bases and at J to 3 bases, leaving 10 bases not matched to a gene. CDR3 loop: CASSLRPGGGRTDTQYF. In DNA, the CDR3 is TGTGCCAGCAGCTTACGCCCGGGGGGGGGCCGGACAGATACGCAGTATTTT.

V gene TRBV28 combines with J gene TRBJ2-7; 12 nucleotides match TRBD1. Looked up from germline, CDR1 is MDHEN and CDR2 is SYDVKM. The CDR3 totals 14 residues. V lost 3 bases, J lost 7 bases, and 4 bases stayed unmatched. CDR3 residues: CASSLGQGAREQYF. The CDR3 bases are TGTGCCAGCAGTTTGGGACAGGGGGCTCGGGAGCAGTACTTC.

The V call is TRBV6-6, the J call TRBJ2-2; 8 positions match TRBD1. CDR1 is MNHNY, CDR2 SVGAGI, per germline (reference sequence). V lost 5 bases and J lost 5; bases outside the gene matches: 4. This CDR3 contains 14 residues. The CDR3 DNA sequence: TGTGCCAGCAGTCGGACAGGGATTACCGGGGAGCTGTTTTTT. It is translated as CASSRTGITGELFF.

The chain has TRBV14 and TRBJ2-3, with D unresolved. The CDR3 extends over 16 amino acids. CDR1 and CDR2 from the germline V gene are SGHDN and FVKESK. Trimming took off 2 bases at V and 0 bases at J, with 12 bases between the two ends. The CDR3: CASSQIKDLSTDTQYF. The CDR3 region has the DNA TGTGCCAGCAGCCAAATCAAGGACCTGAGCACAGATACGCAGTATTTT.

In its sample, this clonotype was seen once. The chain uses TRBV5-1 and TRBJ1-1, with a tentative D call TRBD1 (5 bases). V was shortened by 4 bases and J by 1 base, with 14 bases between the two germline ends. The germline V gene encodes CDR1 SGHRS and CDR2 YFSETQ. The CDR3 contains 15 residues. CDR3: CASSLVLGGNTEAFF. CDR3 DNA sequence: TGCGCCAGCAGCCTCGTCCTTGGGGGGAACACTGAAGCTTTCTTT.